The subject of this entry is one T cell receptor (beta chain). Profiling relied on immunoSEQ multiplex PCR, and the TCRdb table lists in-frame clones only, not all of them. The sample has about 92,000 clones; 92% are singletons. This sample was included in a study of T cell changes during pregnancy in multiple sclerosis. The V and J ends lost 0 bases and 7 bases respectively, with 7 bases between them. Germline CDR1 LNHDA, CDR2 SQIVND (reference sequence). CDR3 size: 13 residues. The sequence was obtained from a female donor with multiple sclerosis, enrolled in a pregnancy study. The V gene is TRBV19, the J gene TRBJ2-1; unclear D gene. The sample here was peripheral blood, taken in the first trimester of pregnancy. This CDR3 reads CASSIDSPNEQFF. CDR3 bases: TGTGCCAGTAGTATAGACTCCCCGAATGAGCAGTTCTTC.